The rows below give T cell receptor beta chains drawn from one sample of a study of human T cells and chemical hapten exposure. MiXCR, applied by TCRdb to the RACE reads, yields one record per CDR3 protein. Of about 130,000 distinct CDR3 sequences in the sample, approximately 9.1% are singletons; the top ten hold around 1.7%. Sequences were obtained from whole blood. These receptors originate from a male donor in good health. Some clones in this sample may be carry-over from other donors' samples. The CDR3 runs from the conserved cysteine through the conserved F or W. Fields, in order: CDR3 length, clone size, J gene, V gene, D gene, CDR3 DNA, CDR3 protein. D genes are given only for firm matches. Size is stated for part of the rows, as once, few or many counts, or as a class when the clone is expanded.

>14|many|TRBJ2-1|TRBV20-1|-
TGCAGTGCTAGACGCGAAGGCTCCTACAATGAGCAGTTCTTC
CSARREGSYNEQFF
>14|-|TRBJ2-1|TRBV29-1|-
TGCAGCGTTGAGGGCGAGGCCGGGTACAATGAGCAGTTCTTC
CSVEGEAGYNEQFF
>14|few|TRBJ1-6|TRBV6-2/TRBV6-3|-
TGTGCCAGCAGTTACTCTTCGGGGAGTTCACCCCTCCACTTT
CASSYSSGSSPLHF
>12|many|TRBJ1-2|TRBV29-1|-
TGCAGCGTTGGATTGGTCGCTGGAGGCTACACCTTC
CSVGLVAGGYTF
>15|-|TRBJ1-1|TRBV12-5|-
TGTGCTAGTGGTTTCATCCAAACCGGGGGTGCGGAAGCTTTCTTT
CASGFIQTGGAEAFF
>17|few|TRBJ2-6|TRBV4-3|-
TGCGCCAGCAGCCAAGATCGGGGTTTCTCTGGGGCCAACGTCCTGACTTTC
CASSQDRGFSGANVLTF
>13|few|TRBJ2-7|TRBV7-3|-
TGTGCCAGCAGCTTGAGTAAGGGGTACGAGCAGTACTTC
CASSLSKGYEQYF
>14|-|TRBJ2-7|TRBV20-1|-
TGCAGTGCTAAATCGGAAAGGGGTTTGTACGAGCAGTACTTC
CSAKSERGLYEQYF
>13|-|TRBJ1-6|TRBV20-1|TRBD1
TGCAGTGCTAGAGGGACAGGGGATTCACCCCTCCACTTT
CSARGTGDSPLHF
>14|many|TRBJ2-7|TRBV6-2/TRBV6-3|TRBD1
TGTGCCAGCAGACGGGACAGCTTGGGACCGGAGCAGTACTTC
CASRRDSLGPEQYF
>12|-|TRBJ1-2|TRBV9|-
TGTGCCAGCAGCGTCGCCAGAGGCGGCTACACCTTC
CASSVARGGYTF